This T cell receptor beta chain stems from a study of blood T cell repertoires in COVID-19 (dated by TCRdb to about 2020). Regarding the complete study: The collaborator samples originated in the United States, Italy and Spain and spanned the acute and convalescent phases of COVID-19. The prospective study material was composed of cDNA or gDNA derived from T cells, B-cell-depleted T cells, or PBMCs. Deeply sampled blood TCRbeta repertoires from subjects exposed to, actively infected with, or recovered from COVID-19 were included in the dataset. The repertoires were released in a freely available public database meant as a resource for research on the immune response to SARS-CoV-2. Samples were obtained from the ongoing ImmuneRACE study (first 160 participants) and from 1,200 or so subjects provided by 6 global collaborators. The sample metadata nearly always contained a de-identified subject ID, COVID-19 status, age in years and sex. Where available, HLA class I and class II types were taken from metadata supplied by the sample provider and were not determined by assay-based typing. Beyond this particular receptor, the publication reports: The quantity of clinical and demographic metadata differed by source and by participant and was supplied without curation.

From the cysteine through the phenylalanine, the CDR3 covers 14 amino acids. The kept DNA is CDR3 alone, 42 bases in frame from the first base. The germline V gene (reference sequence) sets CDR1 to MNHEY and CDR2 to SMNVEV. The junction shows trimming of 3 bases on V and 7 bases on J, and the gene matches do not reach 3 bases of it. A note on this clone: Its antigen is not yet known. Base-call qualities are not available, and no considerably larger clone is one nucleotide away.

Collaborating institutions collected whole blood in K2EDTA tubes following their own protocols. For TCRbeta analysis, collaborators shipped samples in one of three forms: frozen whole blood, isolated PBMCs, or DNA extracted from either of those sample types. TCRbeta CDR3 regions were amplified from genomic DNA by means of the immunoSEQ Assay, a bias-controlled multiplex PCR. From the authors' description of their analysis: Nucleated cell counts per sample were estimated from amplification of reference gene primers within the assay. To quantify the absolute abundance of each unique TCRbeta CDR3 rearrangement, sequence reads were collapsed and filtered. For each sample, productive Simpson clonality was calculated as the square root of Simpson's diversity index over productive rearrangements. The source is immuneACCESS, and TCRdb retained only in-frame sequences with V and J called. Part of the clones is not carried over; for the studies checked, unresolved V genes explain less than half of this, and the remainder is unexplained. V and J calls and clone size are given by that table; D and trimming were obtained from the DNA. The table for this sample lists almost 55,000 clones; roughly 88% of them were counted only once. Approximately 3.7% of the sample goes to the ten largest clones.

The receptor's source is a human donor in a cohort sampled during active COVID-19. The rearranged segments are TRBV27 and TRBJ1-6; 7 central nucleotides agree with TRBD1. The specimen sequenced was peripheral blood. The CDR3 is CASSFTTGNSPLHF. The DNA sequence reads TGTGCCAGCAGTTTTACGACAGGGAATTCACCCCTCCACTTT.